This passage covers 32 T cell receptor beta chains from one sample sequenced in a study of T cells in Graves' hyperthyroidism and ophthalmopathy. TCR beta CDR3 region amplification was performed from RNA transcripts. With the HTBI primer set, the TCR CDR3 went through a first round of RT-PCR. MiXCR was run by TCRdb on the multiplex PCR reads, yielding one entry per CDR3 protein. Of some 300,000 distinct CDR3 sequences listed, approximately 14% are singletons. The sequenced sample was blood. These receptors all stem from a woman in her thirties or forties with Graves' hyperthyroidism.

This clonotype appeared many times. The chain uses TRBV2 and TRBJ2-7, with TRBD2 identical over 13 bases. The CDR3 consists of 16 residues. V dropped 6 bases and J dropped 3; count of bases not matched to a gene: 8. The germline gives CDR1 SNHLY, CDR2 FYNNEI. CDR3 in DNA: TGTGCCAGCAGGGCGGGTACTAGCGGGAGGGGCTACGAGCAGTACTTC. This codes for CASRAGTSGRGYEQYF.

This clonotype was found many times. The chain joins TRBV7-9 to TRBJ2-7; either TRBD1 or TRBD2 may fit D (5 bases each). The CDR3 extends over 16 amino acids. Germline loops: CDR1 SEHNR, CDR2 FQNEAQ (reference sequence). With 5 bases removed from V and 0 bases from J, the gap between germline ends came to 17 bases. CDR3 DNA: TGTGCCAGCAGCATGGGACGTACTGATGTCTCCTACGAGCAGTACTTC. It specifies CASSMGRTDVSYEQYF.

The sample holds many counts of this clonotype. The chain joins TRBV6-1 to TRBJ1-2, with 7 bases aligning to TRBD1. This CDR3 contains 14 residues. Looked up from germline, CDR1 is MNHNS and CDR2 is SASEGT. V lost 7 bases to trimming and J lost 3 bases; unmatched junction nucleotides: 8. CDR3 residues: CASNSRGRDYGYTF. CDR3 nucleotide sequence: TGTGCCAGCAACTCAAGGGGGCGCGACTATGGCTACACCTTC.

The chain combines TRBV10-3 with TRBJ2-5, with a weak D call TRBD2 (5 bases). The CDR3 consists of 16 residues. V was shortened by 10 bases and J by 7 bases, with 28 bases between the two germline ends. Germline V gives CDR1 ENHRY, CDR2 SYGVKD. CDR3 sequence reads: CATSPPAGMDPPTQYF. The DNA of the CDR3 is TGTGCCACCAGCCCCCCGGCCGGGATGGATCCCCCGACCCAGTACTTC.

Only a few counts were recorded for this clonotype. A much larger clone is a single base away; this may be a read error. This chain connects TRBV11-2 to TRBJ2-1; D may be TRBD2 (5 bases). Trimming stripped 5 bases from V and 2 bases from J, with 13 bases between. The germline gives CDR1 SGHAT, CDR2 FQNNGV. The CDR3 extends over 15 amino acids. The CDR3 DNA follows: TGTGCCAGCAGCCCCAGCGGCTACCCCTACAATGAGCAGTTCTTC. Translated, it gives CASSPSGYPYNEQFF.

This clonotype was counted a few times. The chain couples TRBV5-8 to TRBJ2-7; D might be TRBD1 (7 bases). The CDR3 is 14 residues long. Trimming took off 4 bases at V and 7 bases at J, with 18 bases between the two ends. From germline, CDR1 is SGHTS and CDR2 YDEGEE. CDR3 loop: CASSKDRRAGEQYF. CDR3 coding DNA: TGTGCCAGCAGCAAGGACAGGCGGGCGGGGGAGCAGTACTTC. The full variable domain, completed using reference TRBV5-8 and TRBJ2-7, is EAGVTQSPTHLIKTRGQQATLRCSPISGHTSVYWYQQALGLGLQFLLWYDEGEERNRGNFPPRFSGRQFPNYSSELNVNALELEDSALYLCASSKDRRAGEQYFGPGTRLTVT.

This clonotype appeared once. This may come from a read error, since a much larger clone is one base off. V usage is TRBV7-9 and J usage is TRBJ2-5, with D unresolved. The germline gives CDR1 SEHNR, CDR2 FQNEAQ (reference sequence). This CDR3 is 14 amino acids long. The CDR3 loop reads CASSSPKGQEAQYF. The CDR3 region has the DNA TGTGCCAGCAGCTCCCCGAAGGGCCAAGAGGCCCAGTACTTC. Filled out from reference TRBV7-9 and TRBJ2-5, the complete variable domain reads DTGVSQNPRHKITKRGQNVTFRCDPISEHNRLYWYRQTLGQGPEFLTYFQNEAQLEKSRLLSDRFSAERPKGSFSTLEIQRTEQGDSAMYLCASSSPKGQEAQYFGPGTRLLVL.

The table lists this clonotype with a few counts. The J gene is TRBJ2-1, the V gene TRBV7-9; 8 bases are shared with TRBD1. Germline lookup yields CDR1 SEHNR and CDR2 FQNEAQ (reference sequence). The CDR3 covers 16 residues. V lost 4 bases to trimming and J lost 2 bases; unmatched junction nucleotides: 7. The CDR3 loop reads CASSSFDRGPYNEQFF. In DNA form, the CDR3 reads TGTGCCAGCAGCTCTTTCGACAGGGGTCCCTACAATGAGCAGTTCTTC.

In regard to this clonotype: One end of the junction fails to match germline, which may point to a read error. V and J are TRBV11-2 and TRBJ1-1; no clear D gene. Germline CDR1 reads SGHAT; CDR2 reads FQNNGV. The CDR3 contains 15 residues. CDR3 in amino acids: CASSPREGVNTEASF. The CDR3 bases are TGTGCCAGCAGCCCCCGGGAAGGAGTGAACACTGAAGCTTCCTTT.

The V and J genes are TRBV5-6 and TRBJ1-1, with D maybe TRBD1 (5 bases). The CDR3 covers 16 residues. Trimming removed 4 bases from V and 1 base from J, with 17 bases in between. CDR1 and CDR2 (germline): SGHDT, YYEEEE. The CDR3 coding sequence is TGTGCCAGCAGCCTCACGGGGGGTCTACCGAACACTGAAGCTTTCTTT. This translates into CASSLTGGLPNTEAFF.

There are many counts of this clonotype. This chain uses TRBV10-3 with TRBJ2-1, with 9 nucleotides matching TRBD2. The germline V gene has CDR1 ENHRY and CDR2 SYGVKD. This CDR3 has 15 residues. V dropped 10 bases and J dropped 2; count of bases not matched to a gene: 9. CDR3 DNA sequence: TGTGCCACCAGCCCGACTAGCGGTACCTACAATGAGCAGTTCTTC. Translating it yields CATSPTSGTYNEQFF.

The chain has TRBV19 and TRBJ2-4, with unresolved D. Trimming removed 7 bases from V and 5 bases from J, with 12 bases in between. This CDR3 is built from 13 residues. Per germline, CDR1 LNHDA and CDR2 SQIVND (reference sequence). Here the CDR3 reads CASTLTFENIQYF. Here the CDR3 DNA reads TGTGCCAGTACCTTGACGTTCGAAAACATTCAGTACTTC.

This clonotype was seen many times. The gene calls are TRBV11-2 and TRBJ1-1; D unresolved. Trimming stripped 7 bases from V and 2 bases from J, with 14 bases between. This CDR3 region has 14 residues. Germline V gene data show CDR1 as SGHAT and CDR2 as FQNNGV. As DNA, the CDR3 is TGTGCCAGCACCCTCCTAGACATAAACACTGAAGCTTTCTTT. Amino acid sequence: CASTLLDINTEAFF. Together with reference TRBV11-2 and TRBJ1-1, the CDR3 gives the full variable domain: EAGVAQSPRYKIIEKRQSVAFWCNPISGHATLYWYQQILGQGPKLLIQFQNNGVVDDSQLPKDRFSAERLKGVDSTLKIQPAKLEDSAVYLCASTLLDINTEAFFGQGTRLTVV.

The rearrangement links TRBV9 to TRBJ2-1; D perhaps matches TRBD2 (6 bases). With 3 bases removed from V and 8 bases from J, the gap between germline ends came to 18 bases. The CDR3 totals 15 residues. Germline CDR1 is SGDLS and CDR2 is YYNGEE. Here the CDR3 reads CASSANSGPDHEQFF. The CDR3 nucleotides are TGTGCCAGCAGCGCGAATAGCGGACCTGACCATGAGCAGTTCTTC.

This chain joins TRBV6-4 and TRBJ1-4; 8 bases line up with TRBD1. V dropped 4 bases and J dropped 0; count of bases not matched to a gene: 7. This CDR3 is 17 amino acids long. Germline V lookup: CDR1 MRHNA, CDR2 SNTAGT. CDR3 sequence reads: CASSAWTGRTTNEKLFF. CDR3 nucleotide sequence: TGTGCCAGCAGTGCCTGGACAGGGAGGACAACTAATGAAAAACTGTTTTTT.

This clonotype was picked up a small number of times. This may stem from a read error, because a much larger clone lies one nucleotide away. The gene calls are TRBV6-1 and TRBJ2-7; 11 nucleotides match TRBD1. Germline assignment: CDR1 MNHNS and CDR2 SASEGT. This CDR3 has 16 amino acids. CDR3 sequence: CAGSPAAGTGGYEQYF. The CDR3 region has the DNA TGTGCCGGCAGCCCCGCAGCCGGGACAGGGGGTTACGAGCAGTACTTC.

The sample holds many counts of this clonotype. The chain is built from TRBV7-8 and TRBJ1-1, with TRBD1 as a possible D gene (5 bases). The V end was cut by 5 bases, the J end by 4 bases, with 14 bases between. Germline CDR1 is SGHVS and CDR2 is FQNEAQ. The CDR3 contains 14 residues. The CDR3 DNA sequence: TGTGCCAGCAGCCCGGGACGCGCCAGCACTGAAGCTTTCTTT. Protein: CASSPGRASTEAFF.

There are many counts of this clonotype. The rearrangement joins TRBV28 to TRBJ1-1; D remains ambiguous. The CDR3 length is 14 residues. Per the germline V gene, CDR1 is MDHEN and CDR2 is SYDVKM. V was clipped by 4 bases and J by 0 bases, with 9 bases between them. CDR3 loop: CASSSPEMNTEAFF. CDR3 bases: TGTGCCAGCAGTTCGCCCGAGATGAACACTGAAGCTTTCTTT.

This clonotype appeared many times. The chain has TRBV2 and TRBJ1-2; D may be TRBD1 (6 bases). This CDR3 contains 12 residues. V was trimmed by 9 bases and J by 8 bases, leaving 16 bases between them. Germline V gene data show CDR1 as SNHLY and CDR2 as FYNNEI. The chain's CDR3 is CASIQGIVGYTF. The DNA of the CDR3 is TGTGCCAGTATACAGGGAATAGTCGGCTACACCTTC.

This clonotype was seen ten or more times. V is TRBV11-2 and J is TRBJ1-1; no firm D call. CDR3 length equals 14 residues. The germline gives CDR1 SGHAT, CDR2 FQNNGV. With 3 bases removed from V and 1 base from J, the gap between germline ends came to 9 bases. CDR3 residues: CASSLEAGNTEAFF. The CDR3 DNA sequence: TGTGCCAGCAGCTTGGAGGCGGGGAACACTGAAGCTTTCTTT.

This clonotype was found many times. The CDR3 DNA follows: TGTGCCAGCACTAGGGAAGGTGGCGGGGAGCTGTTTTTT. Its translation is CASTREGGGELFF. The chain recombines TRBV6-1 with TRBJ2-2; no clear D. There are 13 residues in the CDR3. Germline V lookup: CDR1 MNHNS, CDR2 SASEGT. Trimming removed 7 bases at V and 7 bases at J, with 13 bases between.

This clonotype was picked up many times. The chain is built from TRBV28 and TRBJ1-5; no reliable D call. The V and J ends lost 1 base and 8 bases respectively, with 6 bases between them. Germline V CDR1 and CDR2: MDHEN, SYDVKM. CDR3 size: 12 residues. CDR3 DNA sequence: TGTGCCAGCAGTTTATACTTGGAGCCCCAGCATTTT. Translating gives CASSLYLEPQHF.

In this sample, this clonotype turned up many times. The V call is TRBV7-9, the J call TRBJ2-7; 12 bases match TRBD2. Trimming cost V 7 bases and J 5 bases; bases outside gene matches: 21. Germline lookup yields CDR1 SEHNR and CDR2 FQNEAQ (reference sequence). CDR3 length: 19 amino acids. The CDR3 DNA sequence: TGTGCCAGCACCTCGGGACAGCTCAAGCTAGCGGGAGGGAGGGACGAGCAGTACTTC. Residues: CASTSGQLKLAGGRDEQYF.

V gene TRBV6-1 combines with J gene TRBJ1-4; a weak D match, TRBD1 (5 bases). Trimming stripped 4 bases from V and 0 bases from J, with 18 bases between. The CDR3 consists of 18 residues. The germline CDR1 and CDR2 sequences are MNHNS and SASEGT. In DNA, the CDR3 is TGTGCCAGCAGTGTTTCTCTCTGGGACGCCGCAACTAATGAAAAACTGTTTTTT. It is translated as CASSVSLWDAATNEKLFF.

This clonotype was detected ten times or more. The chain recombines TRBV7-9 with TRBJ1-1; D not resolved. Trimming pared 1 base from V and 3 bases from J, leaving 6 bases between. In germline, CDR1 is SEHNR, CDR2 FQNEAQ (reference sequence). The CDR3 totals 13 residues. The CDR3 DNA reads TGTGCCAGCAGCTTAGGCAGCGACACTGAAGCTTTCTTT. It translates to CASSLGSDTEAFF.

The gene calls are TRBV6-1 and TRBJ2-2, with a weak D call TRBD1 (6 bases). The germline V gene has CDR1 MNHNS and CDR2 SASEGT. The CDR3 has 12 residues. The V end was cut by 9 bases, the J end by 3 bases, with 8 bases between. CDR3 loop: CASQGYTGELFF. In DNA form, the CDR3 reads TGTGCCAGTCAGGGGTACACCGGGGAGCTGTTTTTT.

V usage is TRBV19 and J usage is TRBJ2-7; 7 bases line up with TRBD2. Germline CDR1 reads LNHDA; CDR2 reads SQIVND (reference sequence). J was trimmed by 6 bases and V by 4 bases; bases with no gene match: 12. The CDR3 is 15 residues long. The DNA for the CDR3 is TGTGCCAGTAGTAGCATCCGGGACTACGTGGGCGAGCAGTACTTC. It yields the protein CASSSIRDYVGEQYF.

As regards this clonotype: The junction does not match germline at one end; this may be a read error. This chain uses TRBV5-1 with TRBJ2-1; D possibly corresponds to TRBD2 (6 bases). Germline CDR1 and CDR2: SGHRS and YFSETQ. The CDR3 spans 14 residues. CDR3 DNA: TGCGCCAGCAGCCTGGGGGACTCCGACAATGAGCAGTTCTTC. As protein: CASSLGDSDNEQFF.

This clonotype was seen many times. The chain employs TRBV2 and TRBJ2-1; 7 nucleotides line up with TRBD2. The CDR3 spans 14 residues. Unmatched junction bases numbered 7, after V lost 8 bases and J lost 3 bases. In germline, CDR1 is SNHLY, CDR2 FYNNEI. The CDR3 bases are TGTGCCAGCGGCGGACTAGGCGGCTACAATGAGCAGTTCTTC. It specifies CASGGLGGYNEQFF.

There are many counts of this clonotype. The V and J genes are TRBV20-1 and TRBJ2-3, with 7 nucleotides matching TRBD2. In germline, CDR1 is DFQATT, CDR2 SNEGSKA (reference sequence). The CDR3 is 14 residues long. The junction had 6 bases not matched to a gene; V was cut back by 4 bases and J by 2 bases. Here the CDR3 reads CSAKSSGVTDTQYF. In nucleotides, the CDR3 is TGCAGTGCTAAGTCTAGCGGAGTCACAGATACGCAGTATTTT.

This clonotype has ten or more counts. The gene calls are TRBV7-9 and TRBJ2-2, with TRBD2 as a possible D gene (5 bases). The CDR3 has 15 residues. CDR1 SEHNR and CDR2 FQNEAQ come from the germline V gene (reference sequence). V was shortened by 3 bases and J by 2 bases, with 10 bases between the two germline ends. CDR3 DNA sequence: TGTGCCAGCAGCTTGAGCGGATATAACACCGGGGAGCTGTTTTTT. Translation: CASSLSGYNTGELFF.

This clonotype was counted a few times. The rearrangement joins TRBV3-1 to TRBJ2-7; 9 bases are a match to TRBD2. This CDR3 is 15 amino acids long. CDR1 and CDR2 (germline): LGHDT, YNNKEL (reference sequence). The V and J ends lost 0 bases and 0 bases, in that order; junction bases with no gene match: 0. The CDR3 is CASSQEGLASYEQYF. The CDR3 DNA reads as TGTGCCAGCAGCCAAGAGGGACTAGCCTCCTACGAGCAGTACTTC.